This T cell receptor (beta chain) appears in the sequencing data of a study of blood T cell repertoires in COVID-19. Looking at the study overall: Sites in the United States, Italy and Spain provided acute and convalescent COVID-19 samples. T cells, B-cell-depleted T cells, or PBMCs supplied cDNA or gDNA.

In the authors' methods: The assay estimated nucleated cells by amplifying reference gene primers. Assay used: immunoSEQ multiplex PCR; TCRdb lists only in-frame clones, some missing. That table furnishes V, J and clone size, whereas the DNA furnished D and trimming. The table has 250,000 to 300,000 clones, almost 85% seen once; the top ten hold approximately 5.1%. Unmatched junction bases numbered 5, after V lost 5 bases and J lost 7 bases. The CDR3 runs to 14 residues. Germline V gene data show CDR1 as KGHDR and CDR2 as SFDVKD. This chain connects TRBV24-1 to TRBJ2-1; 9 nucleotides match TRBD1. The sequenced sample was peripheral blood. The sequence was obtained from a man over 45 with active or convalescent COVID-19. The CDR3 nucleotides are TGTGCCACCAGTGCCGGGACAGGGATAAATGAGCAGTTCTTC. Residues: CATSAGTGINEQFF.